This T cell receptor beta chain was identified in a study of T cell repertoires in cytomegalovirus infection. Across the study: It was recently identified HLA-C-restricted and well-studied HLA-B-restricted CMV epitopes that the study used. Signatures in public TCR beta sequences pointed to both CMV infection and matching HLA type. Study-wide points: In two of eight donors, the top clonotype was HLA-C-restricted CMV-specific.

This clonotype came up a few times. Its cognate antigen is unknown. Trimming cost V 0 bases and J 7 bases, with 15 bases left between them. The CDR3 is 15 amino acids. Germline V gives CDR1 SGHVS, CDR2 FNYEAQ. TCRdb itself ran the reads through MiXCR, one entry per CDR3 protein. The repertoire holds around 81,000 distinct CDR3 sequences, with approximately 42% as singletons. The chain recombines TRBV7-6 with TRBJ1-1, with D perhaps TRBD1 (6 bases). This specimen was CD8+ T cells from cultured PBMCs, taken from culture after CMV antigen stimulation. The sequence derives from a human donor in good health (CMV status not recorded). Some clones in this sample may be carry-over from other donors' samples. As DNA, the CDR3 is TGTGCCAGCAGCTTAGCGTGGGGGGCGCAGGGTGAAGCTTTCTTT. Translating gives CASSLAWGAQGEAFF.